This note documents a single TCR beta chain sequence. Under the authors' procedure: Amplification with reference gene primers provided the estimates of nucleated cell counts. TCRdb's copy holds only in-frame clones and misses some; the assay was immunoSEQ multiplex PCR. The V and J calls and clone size are taken from that table; D and trimming were inferred from the DNA. The table lists around 51,000 clones, approximately 86% of them singletons. The source of the sample is a study of blood T cell repertoires in COVID-19. Across the whole study: The samples span acute and convalescent COVID-19 from the United States, Italy and Spain. Nucleic acid was either cDNA or gDNA, and it came from T cells, B-cell-depleted T cells, or PBMCs.

This receptor was identified in an elderly woman with acute or convalescent COVID-19. The sample was peripheral blood.

CDR3 DNA sequence: TGCGCCAGCAGCTTGACGGGGAAGAGTGAGACCCAGTACTTC. This gives the protein CASSLTGKSETQYF. The genes are TRBV5-1 and TRBJ2-5; TRBD2 might be the D (5 bases). Germline CDR1 reads SGHRS; CDR2 reads YFSETQ. The V end lost 1 base, the J end lost 5 bases, and 12 bases lay between the germline ends. The length of the CDR3 is 14 residues.